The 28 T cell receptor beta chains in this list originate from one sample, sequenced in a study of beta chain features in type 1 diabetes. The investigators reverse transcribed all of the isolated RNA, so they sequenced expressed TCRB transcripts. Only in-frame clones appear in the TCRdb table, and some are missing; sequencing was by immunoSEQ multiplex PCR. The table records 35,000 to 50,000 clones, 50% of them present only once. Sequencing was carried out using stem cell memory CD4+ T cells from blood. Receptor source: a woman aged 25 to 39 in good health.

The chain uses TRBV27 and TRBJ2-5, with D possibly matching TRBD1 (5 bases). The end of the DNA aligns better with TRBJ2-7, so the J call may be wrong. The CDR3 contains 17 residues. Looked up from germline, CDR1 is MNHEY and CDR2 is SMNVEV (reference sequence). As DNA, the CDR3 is TGTGCCAGCAGCGTGACCGGTCGGGCAGGGCTAAAGGGCGAGCAGTACTTC. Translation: CASSVTGRAGLKGEQYF.

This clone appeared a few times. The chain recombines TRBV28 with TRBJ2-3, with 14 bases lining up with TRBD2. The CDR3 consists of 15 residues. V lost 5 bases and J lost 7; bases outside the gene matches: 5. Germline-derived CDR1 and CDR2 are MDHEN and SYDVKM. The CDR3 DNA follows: TGTGCCAGCAGTCCGGGACTAGCGGGAGTTCATACGCAGTATTTT. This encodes CASSPGLAGVHTQYF.

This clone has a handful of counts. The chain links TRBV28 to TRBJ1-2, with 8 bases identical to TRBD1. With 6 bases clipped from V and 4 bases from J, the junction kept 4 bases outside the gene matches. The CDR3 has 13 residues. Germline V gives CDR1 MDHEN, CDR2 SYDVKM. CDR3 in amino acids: CASRGQEFYGYTF. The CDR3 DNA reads TGTGCCAGCAGGGGACAGGAATTCTATGGCTACACCTTC.

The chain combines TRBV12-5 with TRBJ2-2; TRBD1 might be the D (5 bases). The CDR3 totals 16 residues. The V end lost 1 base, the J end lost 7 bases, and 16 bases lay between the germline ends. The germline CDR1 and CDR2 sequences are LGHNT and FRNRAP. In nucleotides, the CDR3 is TGTGCTAGTGGTTTGGATTCGGCAGGGTTGGTCGGGGAGCTGTTTTTT. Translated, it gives CASGLDSAGLVGELFF.

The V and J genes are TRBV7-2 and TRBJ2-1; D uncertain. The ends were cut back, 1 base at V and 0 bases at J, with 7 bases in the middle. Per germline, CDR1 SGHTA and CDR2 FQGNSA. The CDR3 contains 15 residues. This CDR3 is CASSLDTASYNEQFF. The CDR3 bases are TGTGCCAGCAGCTTAGATACAGCCTCCTACAATGAGCAGTTCTTC.

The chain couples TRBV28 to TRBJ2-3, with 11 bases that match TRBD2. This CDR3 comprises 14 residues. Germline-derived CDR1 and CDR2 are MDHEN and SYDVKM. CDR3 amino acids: CALRPSGRTDTQYF. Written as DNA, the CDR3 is TGTGCTTTGAGGCCTAGCGGGAGGACAGATACGCAGTATTTT. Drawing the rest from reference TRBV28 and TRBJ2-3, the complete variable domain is DVKVTQSSRYLVKRTGEKVFLECVQDMDHENMFWYRQDPGLGLRLIYFSYDVKMKEKGDIPEGYSVSREKKERFSLILESASTNQTSMYLCALRPSGRTDTQYFGPGTRLTVL.

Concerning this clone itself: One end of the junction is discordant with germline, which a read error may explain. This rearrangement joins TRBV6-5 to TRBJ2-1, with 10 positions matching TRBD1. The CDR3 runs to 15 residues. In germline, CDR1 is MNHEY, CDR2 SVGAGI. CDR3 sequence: CASSADRGGNNEQLF. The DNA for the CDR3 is TGTGCCAGCAGTGCGGACAGGGGGGGGAACAATGAGCAGCTCTTC.

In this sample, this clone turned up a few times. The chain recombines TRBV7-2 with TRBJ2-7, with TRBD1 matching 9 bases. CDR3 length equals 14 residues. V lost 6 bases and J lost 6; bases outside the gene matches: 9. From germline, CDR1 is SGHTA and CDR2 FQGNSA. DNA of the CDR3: TGTGCCAGCAGGCGCCCGGGACAGGGAAGCGAGCAGTACTTC. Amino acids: CASRRPGQGSEQYF.

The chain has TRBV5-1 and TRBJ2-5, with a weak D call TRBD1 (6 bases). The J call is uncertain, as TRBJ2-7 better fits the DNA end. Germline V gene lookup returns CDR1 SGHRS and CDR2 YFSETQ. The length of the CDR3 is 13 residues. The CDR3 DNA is TGCGCCAGCAGCTTGGACAGGGACTACGAGCAGTACTTC. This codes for CASSLDRDYEQYF.

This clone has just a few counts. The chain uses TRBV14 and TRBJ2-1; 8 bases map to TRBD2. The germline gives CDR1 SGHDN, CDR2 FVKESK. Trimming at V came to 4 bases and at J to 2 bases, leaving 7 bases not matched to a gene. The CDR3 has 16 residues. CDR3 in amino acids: CASSRYSGVAYNEQFF. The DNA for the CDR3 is TGTGCCAGCAGCCGTTATAGCGGGGTGGCCTACAATGAGCAGTTCTTC. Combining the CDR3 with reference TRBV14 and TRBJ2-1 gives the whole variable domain EAGVTQFPSHSVIEKGQTVTLRCDPISGHDNLYWYRRVMGKEIKFLLHFVKESKQDESGMPNNRFLAERTGGTYSTLKVQPAELEDSGVYFCASSRYSGVAYNEQFFGPGTRLTVL.

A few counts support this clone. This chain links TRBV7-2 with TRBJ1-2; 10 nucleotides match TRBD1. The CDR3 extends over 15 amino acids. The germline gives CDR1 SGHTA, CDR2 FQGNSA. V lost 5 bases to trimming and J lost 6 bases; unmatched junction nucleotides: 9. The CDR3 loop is CASSLPTGGPDGYTF. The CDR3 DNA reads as TGTGCCAGCAGCCTTCCGACAGGGGGCCCGGATGGCTACACCTTC.

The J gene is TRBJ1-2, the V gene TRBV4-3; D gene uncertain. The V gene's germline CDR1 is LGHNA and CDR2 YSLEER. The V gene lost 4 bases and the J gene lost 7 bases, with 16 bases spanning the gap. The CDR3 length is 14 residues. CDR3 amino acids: CASSPNPPGSGYTF. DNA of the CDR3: TGCGCCAGCAGCCCCAACCCGCCGGGGTCTGGCTACACCTTC.

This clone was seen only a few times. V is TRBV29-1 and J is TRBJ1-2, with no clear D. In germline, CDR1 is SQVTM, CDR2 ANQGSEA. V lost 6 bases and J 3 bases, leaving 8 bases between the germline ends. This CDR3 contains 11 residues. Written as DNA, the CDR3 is TGCAGCGTGTCAGGCGACTATGGCTACACCTTC. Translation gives CSVSGDYGYTF.

CDR3 DNA sequence: TGTGCCAGTTCAGACAGGGCGAGGGCGAACACTGAAGCTTTCTTT. It specifies CASSDRARANTEAFF. This rearrangement joins TRBV19 to TRBJ1-1; 7 bases match TRBD1. V was clipped by 8 bases and J by 1 base; unmatched bases: 10. CDR1 is LNHDA, CDR2 SQIVND, per germline (reference sequence). This CDR3 region has 15 residues.

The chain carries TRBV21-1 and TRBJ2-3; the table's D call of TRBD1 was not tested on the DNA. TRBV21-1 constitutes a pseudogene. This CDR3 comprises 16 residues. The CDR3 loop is CASSKYHHRSTDTQYF. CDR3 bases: TGTGCCAGCAGCAAATATCATCACAGAAGCACAGATACGCAGTATTTT.

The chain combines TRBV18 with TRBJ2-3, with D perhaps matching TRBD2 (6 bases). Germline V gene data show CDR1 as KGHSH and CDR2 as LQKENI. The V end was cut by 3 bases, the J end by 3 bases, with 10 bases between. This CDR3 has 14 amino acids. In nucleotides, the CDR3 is TGTGCCAGCTCACCCGGGACTCAGACAGATACGCAGTATTTT. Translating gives CASSPGTQTDTQYF.

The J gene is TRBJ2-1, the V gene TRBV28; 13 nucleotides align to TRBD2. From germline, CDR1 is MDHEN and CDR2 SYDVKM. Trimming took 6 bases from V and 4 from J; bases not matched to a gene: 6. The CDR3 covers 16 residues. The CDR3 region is CASSGLAGVGYNEQFF. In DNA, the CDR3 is TGTGCCAGCAGCGGACTAGCGGGAGTGGGTTACAATGAGCAGTTCTTC. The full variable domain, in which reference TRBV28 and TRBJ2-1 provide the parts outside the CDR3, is DVKVTQSSRYLVKRTGEKVFLECVQDMDHENMFWYRQDPGLGLRLIYFSYDVKMKEKGDIPEGYSVSREKKERFSLILESASTNQTSMYLCASSGLAGVGYNEQFFGPGTRLTVL.

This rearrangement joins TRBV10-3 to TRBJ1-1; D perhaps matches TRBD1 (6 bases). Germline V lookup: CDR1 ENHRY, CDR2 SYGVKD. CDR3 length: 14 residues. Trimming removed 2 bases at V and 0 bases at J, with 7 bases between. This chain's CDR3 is CAISERGMNTEAFF. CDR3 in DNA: TGTGCCATCAGTGAGAGGGGGATGAACACTGAAGCTTTCTTT.

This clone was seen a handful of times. CDR3 bases: TGTGCCAGCAGCTTCACACCGGGACAGGGAAGTGAAAAACTGTTTTTT. Protein product: CASSFTPGQGSEKLFF. This chain connects TRBV7-9 to TRBJ1-4; 9 positions agree with TRBD1. The CDR3 extends over 16 amino acids. CDR1 SEHNR and CDR2 FQNEAQ come from the germline V gene (reference sequence). The trim removed 3 bases at V and 7 bases at J, leaving 9 bases unmatched.

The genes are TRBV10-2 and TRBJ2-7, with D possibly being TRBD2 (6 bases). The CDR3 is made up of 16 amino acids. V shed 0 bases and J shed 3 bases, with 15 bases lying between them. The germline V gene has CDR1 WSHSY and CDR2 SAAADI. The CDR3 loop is CASSESIYRGNYEQYF. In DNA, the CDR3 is TGCGCCAGCAGTGAGTCGATATATCGGGGGAACTACGAGCAGTACTTC.

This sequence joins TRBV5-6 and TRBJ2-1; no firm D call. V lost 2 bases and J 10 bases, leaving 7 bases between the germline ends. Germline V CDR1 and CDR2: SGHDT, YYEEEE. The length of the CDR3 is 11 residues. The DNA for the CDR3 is TGTGCCAGCAGCTTCGTTGGCGAGCAGTTCTTC. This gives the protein CASSFVGEQFF.

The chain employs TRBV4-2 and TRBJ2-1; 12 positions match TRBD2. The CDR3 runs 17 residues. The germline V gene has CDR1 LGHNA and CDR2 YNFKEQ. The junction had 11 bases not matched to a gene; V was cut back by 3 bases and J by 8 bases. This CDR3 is CASSHRLAGGPTDEQFF. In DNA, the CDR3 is TGTGCCAGCAGCCACCGGCTAGCGGGAGGGCCTACCGATGAGCAGTTCTTC.

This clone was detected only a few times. In DNA, the CDR3 is TGTGCCAGCAGCCCGGACAGGGTAGATCAGCCCCAGCATTTT. Protein product: CASSPDRVDQPQHF. The chain has TRBV7-8 and TRBJ1-5; 8 positions match TRBD1. Unmatched junction bases numbered 5, after V lost 5 bases and J lost 5 bases. The CDR3 sequence is 14 residues long. Germline V lookup: CDR1 SGHVS, CDR2 FQNEAQ.

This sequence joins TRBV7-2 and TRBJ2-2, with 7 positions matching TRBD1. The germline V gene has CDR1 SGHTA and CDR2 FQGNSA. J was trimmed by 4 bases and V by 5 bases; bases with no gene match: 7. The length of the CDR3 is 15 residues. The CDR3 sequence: CASSLPGQPTGELFF. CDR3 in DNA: TGTGCCAGCAGCCTACCGGGACAGCCCACCGGGGAGCTGTTTTTT.

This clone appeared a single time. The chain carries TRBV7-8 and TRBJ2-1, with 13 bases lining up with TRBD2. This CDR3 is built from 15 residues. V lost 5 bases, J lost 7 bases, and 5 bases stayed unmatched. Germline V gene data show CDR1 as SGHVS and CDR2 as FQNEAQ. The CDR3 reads CASSPGLAGRNEQFF. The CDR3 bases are TGTGCCAGCAGCCCGGGACTAGCGGGACGAAATGAGCAGTTCTTC.

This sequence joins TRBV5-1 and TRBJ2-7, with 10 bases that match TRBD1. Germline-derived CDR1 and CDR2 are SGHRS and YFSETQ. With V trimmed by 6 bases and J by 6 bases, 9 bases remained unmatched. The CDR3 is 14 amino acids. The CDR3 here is CASKFGDRGGEQYF. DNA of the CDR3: TGCGCCAGCAAATTTGGGGACAGGGGTGGCGAGCAGTACTTC.

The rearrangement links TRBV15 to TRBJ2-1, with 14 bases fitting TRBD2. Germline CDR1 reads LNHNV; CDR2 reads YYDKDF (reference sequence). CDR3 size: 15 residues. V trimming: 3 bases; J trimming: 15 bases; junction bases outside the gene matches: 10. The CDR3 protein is CATSSGTSGSERRFF. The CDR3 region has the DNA TGTGCCACCAGCAGCGGGACTAGCGGGAGCGAGCGGCGGTTCTTC.

The CDR3 here is CASSQGSSGKGGETQYF. The CDR3 nucleotides are TGTGCCAGCAGCCAAGGTTCTAGCGGGAAAGGTGGGGAGACCCAGTACTTC. The V call is TRBV5-4, the J call TRBJ2-5; 9 bases are a match to TRBD2. The CDR3 is made up of 17 amino acids. J lost 5 bases, V lost 4 bases, and 15 bases had no gene match. From germline, CDR1 is SGHNT and CDR2 YYREEE (reference sequence).